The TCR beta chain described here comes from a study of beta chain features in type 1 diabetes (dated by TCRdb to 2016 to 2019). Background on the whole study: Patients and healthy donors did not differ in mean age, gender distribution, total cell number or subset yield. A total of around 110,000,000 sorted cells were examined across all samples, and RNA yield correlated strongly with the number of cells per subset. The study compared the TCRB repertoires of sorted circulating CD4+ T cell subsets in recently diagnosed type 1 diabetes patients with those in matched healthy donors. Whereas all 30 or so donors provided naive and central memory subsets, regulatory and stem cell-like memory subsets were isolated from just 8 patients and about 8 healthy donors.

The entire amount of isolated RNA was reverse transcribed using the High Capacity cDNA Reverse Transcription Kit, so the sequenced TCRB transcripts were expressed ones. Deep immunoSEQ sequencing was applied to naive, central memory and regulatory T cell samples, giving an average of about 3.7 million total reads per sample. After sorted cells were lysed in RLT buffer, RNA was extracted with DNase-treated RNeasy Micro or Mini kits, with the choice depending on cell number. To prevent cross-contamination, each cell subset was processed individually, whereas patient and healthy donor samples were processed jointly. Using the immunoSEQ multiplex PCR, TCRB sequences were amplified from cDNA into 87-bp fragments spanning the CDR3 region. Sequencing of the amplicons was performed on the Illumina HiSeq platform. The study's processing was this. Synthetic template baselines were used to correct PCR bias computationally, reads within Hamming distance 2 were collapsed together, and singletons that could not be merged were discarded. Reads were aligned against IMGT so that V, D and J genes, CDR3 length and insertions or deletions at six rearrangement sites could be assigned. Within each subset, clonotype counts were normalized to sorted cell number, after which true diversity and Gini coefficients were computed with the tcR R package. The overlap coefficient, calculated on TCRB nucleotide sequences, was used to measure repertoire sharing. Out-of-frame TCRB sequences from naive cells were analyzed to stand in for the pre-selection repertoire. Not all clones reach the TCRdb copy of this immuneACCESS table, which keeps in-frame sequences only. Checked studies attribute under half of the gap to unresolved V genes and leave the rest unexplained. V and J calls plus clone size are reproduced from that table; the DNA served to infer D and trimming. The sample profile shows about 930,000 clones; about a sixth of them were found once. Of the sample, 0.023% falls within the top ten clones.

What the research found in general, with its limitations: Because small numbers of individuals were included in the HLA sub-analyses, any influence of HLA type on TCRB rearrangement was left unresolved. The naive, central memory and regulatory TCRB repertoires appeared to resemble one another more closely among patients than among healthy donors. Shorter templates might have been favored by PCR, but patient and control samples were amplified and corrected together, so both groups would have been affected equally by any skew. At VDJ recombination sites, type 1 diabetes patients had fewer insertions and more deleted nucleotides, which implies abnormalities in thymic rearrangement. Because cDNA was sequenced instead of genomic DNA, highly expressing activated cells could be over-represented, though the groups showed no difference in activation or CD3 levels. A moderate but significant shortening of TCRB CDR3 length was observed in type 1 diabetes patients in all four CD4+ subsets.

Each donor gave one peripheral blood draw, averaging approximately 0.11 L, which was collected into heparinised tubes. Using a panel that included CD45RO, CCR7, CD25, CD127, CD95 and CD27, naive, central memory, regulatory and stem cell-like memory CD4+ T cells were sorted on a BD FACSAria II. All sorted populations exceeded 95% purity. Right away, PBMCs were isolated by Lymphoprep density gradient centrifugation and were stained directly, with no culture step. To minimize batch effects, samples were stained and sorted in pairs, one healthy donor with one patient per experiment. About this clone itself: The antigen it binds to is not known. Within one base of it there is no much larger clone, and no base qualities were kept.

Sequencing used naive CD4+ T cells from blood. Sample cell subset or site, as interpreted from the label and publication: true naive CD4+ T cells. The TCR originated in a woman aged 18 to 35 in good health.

The DNA sequence reads TGCAGCGTTGTGGGTGGAAACACCATATATTTT. Its protein product is CSVVGGNTIYF. Recombination linked TRBV29-1 to TRBJ1-3; the D segment cannot be called with confidence. V lost 4 bases and J lost 3 bases; the stretch between them is 4 bases long. The CDR3 holds 11 amino acids from the cysteine to the phenylalanine. Here the CDR3 DNA is all that survives: 33 bases in frame from base 1. The germline V gene provides CDR1 SQVTM and CDR2 ANQGSEA.